Listed below are T cell receptor beta chains from one sample, sequenced in a study of shared clonotypes between healthy human individuals. Assay: immunoSEQ multiplex PCR; the TCRdb copy retains only in-frame clones and omits some. The sample records some 1,900,000 clones, approximately 94% being singletons. Sequencing used naive CD8+ T cells sorted from blood. These receptors were collected from a young man in good health. Each CDR3 is given with its conserved first and last residue. Fields, in order: D gene, J gene, V gene, clone size, CDR3 DNA, CDR3 protein. D genes are given only for firm matches. Size is stated for part of the rows, as once, few or many counts, or as a class when the clone is expanded.

>-|TRBJ2-7|TRBV4-3|-
TGCGCCAGCAGCCAAGATCGCTCGGAGTACTACGAGCAGTACTTC
CASSQDRSEYYEQYF
>-|TRBJ2-7|TRBV4-1|-
TGCGCCAGCAGCCAAGCAATAGGTACCTACGAGCAGTACTTC
CASSQAIGTYEQYF
>-|TRBJ1-3|TRBV7-9|-
TGTGCCAGCAGCTCGGGGGACCGCTCTGGAAACACCATATATTTT
CASSSGDRSGNTIYF
>TRBD1|TRBJ2-1|TRBV28|-
TGTGCCAGCAGTTCCGGACAGGGAGGATATAATGAGCAGTTCTTC
CASSSGQGGYNEQFF
>TRBD1|TRBJ1-4|TRBV4-1|-
TGCGCCAGCAGCCCTTGGACAGGGGCACCTAATGAAAAACTGTTTTTT
CASSPWTGAPNEKLFF
>-|TRBJ1-1|TRBV7-9|-
TGTGCCAGCAGCTTGGCCCAGGGCCTGAACACTGAAGCTTTCTTT
CASSLAQGLNTEAFF
>-|TRBJ1-2|TRBV19|once
TGTGCCAGTAGCCTAGACCTGGATTTGGACTATGGCTACACCTTC
CASSLDLDLDYGYTF
>-|TRBJ2-7|TRBV7-2|-
TGTGCCAGCAGCTTAGCTAGACGACAGGAGGATCCCTACGAGCAGTACTTC
CASSLARRQEDPYEQYF
>-|TRBJ1-6|TRBV6-1|-
TGTGCCAGCAGTGAAGGTGGGGGGGTAGGTTCACCCCTCCACTTT
CASSEGGGVGSPLHF
>TRBD2|TRBJ2-7|TRBV4-1|-
TGCGCCAGCAGCCAGAAAGCGGGAGCGGGGGAGCAGTACTTC
CASSQKAGAGEQYF
>-|TRBJ2-5|TRBV18|-
TGTGCCAGCTCTCGAGGGGGGGGTGAAGAGACCCAGTACTTC
CASSRGGGEETQYF
>-|TRBJ2-3|TRBV5-1|once
TGCGCCAGCAGCTTCCGGGCAGAGGGAACAGATACGCAGTATTTT
CASSFRAEGTDTQYF
>-|TRBJ2-7|TRBV6-5|-
TGTGCCACCCACGACCCGGGAGAATTGAACTACGAGCAGTACTTC
CATHDPGELNYEQYF
>-|TRBJ1-2|TRBV5-4|-
TGTGCCAGCAGCTTCAGGGGAGGAAGTGGCTACACCTTC
CASSFRGGSGYTF
>-|TRBJ2-3|TRBV7-9|-
TGTGCCAGCAGTTCTCAGCGGGAAAGGGGGGCTTACACAGATACGCAGTATTTT
CASSSQRERGAYTDTQYF
>-|TRBJ1-1|TRBV9|-
TGTGCCAGCAGCACACAAAAGCAGGGTTTCACTGAAGCTTTCTTT
CASSTQKQGFTEAFF
>TRBD2|TRBJ2-5|TRBV27|-
TGTGCCAGCAGTCCCACTAGCGGGGGGTTTGAGACCCAGTACTTC
CASSPTSGGFETQYF
>-|TRBJ2-6|TRBV30|-
TGTGCCTGGAGTGTAGGGCTTTTAAGCTCTGGGGCCAACGTCCTGACTTTC
CAWSVGLLSSGANVLTF
>-|TRBJ2-7|TRBV6-5|-
TGTGCCAGCAGTTACTCTGAGGGAAGGGAGCAGTACTTC
CASSYSEGREQYF
>-|TRBJ2-5|TRBV7-9|-
TGTGCCAGCAGCTTAGTCCTCCCCGAGACCCAGTACTTC
CASSLVLPETQYF
>TRBD1|TRBJ2-5|TRBV5-8|-
TGTGCCAGCAGCTGGGGGACAGGGGGCCCACAAGAGACCCAGTACTTC
CASSWGTGGPQETQYF
>TRBD2|TRBJ2-3|TRBV27|-
TGTGCCAGCAGTTTGGGAGCGGGGAACACAGATACGCAGTATTTT
CASSLGAGNTDTQYF
>-|TRBJ2-3|TRBV18|-
TGTGCCAGCTCACCACCGAGCCGCACAGATACGCAGTATTTT
CASSPPSRTDTQYF
>TRBD1|TRBJ1-1|TRBV13|-
TGTGCCAGCAGCTTCGGACAGGGTGAGGGGGAGAACACTGAAGCTTTCTTT
CASSFGQGEGENTEAFF
>-|TRBJ2-3|TRBV7-9|-
TGTGCCAGCAGTCACCTCACGGATACGCAGTATTTT
CASSHLTDTQYF
>-|TRBJ1-2|TRBV6-5|-
TGTGCCAGCAGTTACAGTTCAGGGGAGAGGCACTATGGCTACACCTTC
CASSYSSGERHYGYTF
>-|TRBJ1-1|TRBV5-4|-
TGTGCCAGCAGCAGGAAGGGACTGTTGAACACTGAAGCTTTCTTT
CASSRKGLLNTEAFF
>-|TRBJ1-6|TRBV25-1|-
TGTGCCAGCAACACAGCCAATTCACCCCTCCACTTT
CASNTANSPLHF
>TRBD2|TRBJ2-7|TRBV4-1|-
TGCGCCAGCAGCCGGACGTTTGCGAGCGGGAGCTCCTACGAGCAGTACTTC
CASSRTFASGSSYEQYF
>-|TRBJ1-1|TRBV5-6|-
TGTGCCAGCAGCTTGGACAACACTGAAGCTTTCTTT
CASSLDNTEAFF
>-|TRBJ1-1|TRBV2|-
TGTGCCAGCAGTGAATCCCCGGGGTTGTCGATGAACACTGAAGCTTTCTTT
CASSESPGLSMNTEAFF
>-|TRBJ2-7|TRBV7-9|-
TGTGCCAGCCAAGGACAATCAGCTTCCTACGAGCAGTACTTC
CASQGQSASYEQYF
>TRBD1|TRBJ2-1|TRBV30|-
TGTGCCTGGAGAGGGGACAGCGACAATGAGCAGTTCTTC
CAWRGDSDNEQFF
>-|TRBJ1-5|TRBV27|-
TGTGCCAGCAGTTTACGGCAAGGCAATCAGCCCCAGCATTTT
CASSLRQGNQPQHF
>-|TRBJ2-1|TRBV23-1|-
TGCGCCAGCAGTCAACCGGGCCTACCGAGGGATGAGCAGTTCTTC
CASSQPGLPRDEQFF
>TRBD2|TRBJ2-7|TRBV11-3|-
TGTGCCAGCAACCTTAGAGGGACTAAAGGGGCCGAGCAGTACTTC
CASNLRGTKGAEQYF
>TRBD1|TRBJ1-4|TRBV5-6|-
TGTGCCAGCAGCTTATGGAACAGGGGGGTTGCAACTAATGAAAAACTGTTTTTT
CASSLWNRGVATNEKLFF
>-|TRBJ1-5|TRBV21-1|-
TGTGCCAGCACAACTGCAAGGGACAGCAATCAGCCCCAGCATTTT
CASTTARDSNQPQHF
>TRBD1|TRBJ2-7|TRBV4-3|-
TGCGCCAGCAGCCAAGAAATTAACGGACAGGTCAGCTCCTACGAGCAGTACTTC
CASSQEINGQVSSYEQYF
>-|TRBJ1-2|TRBV9|-
TGTGCCAGCAGTGGGGAAATAACCTATGGCTACACCTTC
CASSGEITYGYTF
>-|TRBJ2-1|TRBV10-3|-
TGTGCCGCCATGCCGGACTCGTACAATGAGCAGTTCTTC
CAAMPDSYNEQFF
>-|TRBJ2-5|TRBV2|-
TGTGCCAGCAGGGACCCCCCGGGGGAGACCCAGTACTTC
CASRDPPGETQYF
>-|TRBJ1-4|TRBV19|-
TGTGCCAGTAGTTTCGGACCCCTAGATGAAAAACTGTTTTTT
CASSFGPLDEKLFF
>TRBD1|TRBJ1-3|TRBV30|-
TGTGCCTGGAGCCTGGGGACAGGGCCCCCTGGAAACACCATATATTTT
CAWSLGTGPPGNTIYF
>-|TRBJ2-3|TRBV7-9|-
TGTGCCAGCAGCCCCCCCGACAGCACAGATACGCAGTATTTT
CASSPPDSTDTQYF
>-|TRBJ1-5|TRBV27|-
TGTGCCAGCAGTTTAGGCGGGGCCAATCAGCCCCAGCATTTT
CASSLGGANQPQHF
>-|TRBJ2-1|TRBV11-2|-
TGTGCCAGCAGCTTAGAACCGGATGAGCAGTTCTTC
CASSLEPDEQFF
>-|TRBJ2-2|TRBV7-8|-
TGTGCCAGCAGCTTAACGCGGGAGAACACCGGGGAGCTGTTTTTT
CASSLTRENTGELFF
>TRBD2|TRBJ2-5|TRBV2|-
TGTGCCAGCAGTGAAAGTCTAGCGGAGGGAGGGGAGACCCAGTACTTC
CASSESLAEGGETQYF
>-|TRBJ2-2|TRBV30|-
TGTGCCTGGACCTCTTCGGGGGCCGGGGAGCTGTTTTTT
CAWTSSGAGELFF
>TRBD1|TRBJ1-1|TRBV19|-
TGTGCCAGTAGTACCGCCGGGACAGGGGGCACTGAAGCTTTCTTT
CASSTAGTGGTEAFF
>TRBD2|TRBJ2-2|TRBV9|-
TGTGCCAGCAGCGTCAATGTTCGGGGGGCGAACACCGGGGAGCTGTTTTTT
CASSVNVRGANTGELFF
>-|TRBJ1-1|TRBV7-9|-
TGTGCCAGCAGCCCACCCTGGGGCGCGCGGGACACTGAAGCTTTCTTT
CASSPPWGARDTEAFF